This TCR beta chain was sequenced for a study of blood T cell repertoires in COVID-19. Per the germline V gene, CDR1 is SGHTA and CDR2 is FQGNSA. CDR3 length equals 13 residues. Trimming removed 5 bases at V and 8 bases at J, with 15 bases between. Method: immunoSEQ multiplex PCR; TCRdb's copy keeps in-frame clones and lacks some. The sample carries about 150,000 clones, more than 80% recorded once. The clonotype was recovered from an older woman with active COVID-19. Sequencing was performed on peripheral blood. The rearrangement joins TRBV7-2 to TRBJ1-1; D is ambiguous. The CDR3 spells CASSPATQAEAFF. CDR3 sequence (DNA): TGTGCCAGCAGCCCGGCCACGCAGGCGGAAGCTTTCTTT.